A selection of T cell receptor beta chains follows, all from one sample in a study of cytotoxic CD8 clonotypes in ibrutinib-treated CLL. Profiling relied on immunoSEQ multiplex PCR, and the TCRdb table lists in-frame clones only, not all of them. In the table there are about 140,000 clones, roughly 77% of which are singletons. Sample: PBMCs, taken after 12 months of ibrutinib treatment. The source of these receptors is a human donor with chronic lymphocytic leukemia. Both conserved end residues are part of each CDR3.

v_call cdr3_aa
TRBV30 CAWSKPVAGDRFF
TRBV30 CATGLVGTQYF
TRBV5-1 CASSSQGQEGNTIYF
TRBV27 CASSLFAGTSSYNEQFF
TRBV29-1 CSVPGGGFGTEAFF
TRBV30 CAWTGTSGGGYTF
TRBV12-5 CASGLGGLITEAFF
TRBV12-2 CASLDGGVGTYEQYF
TRBV5-1 CASSQGNLDRVAGYTF
TRBV19 CASSMRSGGSGLEQFF
TRBV11-2 CASSTGPGPQYF
TRBV6-5 CASRPNRVSNQPQHF
TRBV30 CAWSAQGAFYGYTF
TRBV5-4 CASSPIGTYGYTF
TRBV7-2 CASSFSYEQYF
TRBV29-1 CSARTSGGLYEQYF
TRBV6-5 CASSKLGGGNSPLHF
TRBV30 CAWSAGGSYNEQFF
TRBV29-1 CSVGTRGDNSPLHF
TRBV9 CASSPGTPGGYTF
TRBV28 CASRTVSKTQYF
TRBV25-1 CASRRPPGPTYEQYF
TRBV5-8 CASSLAGTTEQFF
TRBV12-2 CASRGRPEALHF
TRBV6-5 CASSPKRGGYNEQFF
TRBV6-5 CASSWKRQADYEQYF
TRBV7-9 CASRRTVPYEQYF
TRBV28 CASSLSWGAPDTQYF
TRBV2 CASRGPTTTNEKLFF
TRBV2 CASSDRQVNSPLHF
TRBV27 CASRILGGGYTF
TRBV6-5 CASSIQAGYTEAFF
TRBV10-3 CAISDSRATQYF
TRBV6-1 CASSEWLGGATNEKLFF
TRBV5-4 CASSPQGSYNSPLHF
TRBV5-1 CASSLTRGMTEEQYF
TRBV5-1 CASSLRSSGANVLTF
TRBV29-1 CSVERQGAGDTQYF
TRBV7-6 CASSQTSGGSYEQYF
TRBV6-5 CASSRPFGDTQYF
TRBV7-2 CASSLTPLAGHEQYF
TRBV10-3 CAISGQGKTSGANVLTF
TRBV7-2 CASSLGHRDRGFSPLHF
TRBV4-1 CASSQVGEKLFF
TRBV19 CASTTKGSGQTINEKLFF
TRBV5-1 CASSLGQTANYGYTF
TRBV19 CASSQPGGRTEAFF
TRBV29-1 CSVEGETGSSYNEQFF
TRBV19 CASTSQGATNTEAFF
TRBV7-2 CASSIQGFNLGEQYF
TRBV19 CASVHRGTGELFF
TRBV4-2 CASSQGPEAFF
TRBV28 CASSFVQGRSEQYF
TRBV5-1 CASSLGVDTQYF
TRBV12-5 CASGLAIMSGRPPGNEQFF
TRBV4-2 CASSQGTSEMDTQYF
TRBV4-3 CASSRNGGGWDEQFF
TRBV15 CATSRDLVTGSASPLHF
TRBV6-6 CASTGQQGFGEQFF
TRBV11-2 CASSLQGLAYGELFF